This T cell receptor beta chain was recorded in a study of T cell repertoires in cytomegalovirus infection. About the research overall: Shared public TCR beta signatures pointed to both CMV infection and a matching HLA type.

Findings and caveats of the study: Public TCR beta family frequency separated CMV-and-HLA carriers, including in an independent cohort. HLA-C-restricted, CMV-specific TCR beta clonotypes were dominant ex vivo.

The CDR3 is 14 residues long. The germline gives CDR1 SGHTA, CDR2 FQGNSA. V lost 1 base, J lost 9 bases, and 13 bases lay in between. This clonotype was counted between two and nine times. The antigen is not known. TCRdb independently ran MiXCR on the reads; one entry per CDR3 protein. The sample gives about 60,000 distinct CDR3 sequences, 33% of which show up once; 55% to 75% is in the top ten. The source of this sequence is a human donor in good health (CMV status not recorded). Some clones in this sample may be carry-over from other donors' samples. The chain combines TRBV7-2 with TRBJ2-4, with D tentatively TRBD2 (6 bases). Source material: PBMCs, sequenced either directly or after in vitro stimulation (not recorded which). The CDR3 reads CASSLGDGGAIQYF. Written as DNA, the CDR3 is TGTGCCAGCAGCTTAGGGGACGGAGGGGCCATTCAGTACTTC. The variable domain in full, with the rest retrieved from reference TRBV7-2 and TRBJ2-4, is GAGVSQSPSNKVTEKGKDVELRCDPISGHTALYWYRQSLGQGLEFLIYFQGNSAPDKSGLPSDRFSAERTGGSVSTLTIQRTQQEDSAVYLCASSLGDGGAIQYFGAGTRLSVL.